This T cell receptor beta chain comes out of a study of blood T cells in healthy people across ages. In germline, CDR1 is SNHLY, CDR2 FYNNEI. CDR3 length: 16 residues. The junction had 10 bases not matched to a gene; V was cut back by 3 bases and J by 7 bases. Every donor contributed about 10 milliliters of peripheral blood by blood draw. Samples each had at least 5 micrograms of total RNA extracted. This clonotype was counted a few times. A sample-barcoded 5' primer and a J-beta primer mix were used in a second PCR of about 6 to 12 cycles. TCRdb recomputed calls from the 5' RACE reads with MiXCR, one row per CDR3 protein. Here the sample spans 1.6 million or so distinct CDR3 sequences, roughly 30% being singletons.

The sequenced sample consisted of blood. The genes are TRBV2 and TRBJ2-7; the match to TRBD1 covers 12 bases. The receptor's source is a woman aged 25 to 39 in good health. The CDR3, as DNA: TGTGCCAGCAGTGATAGCCGGGACAGGGGGCTCGATGAGCAGTACTTC. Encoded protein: CASSDSRDRGLDEQYF.